Included here is one T cell receptor (beta chain) sequence, with context. Deletions cut 0 bases from V and 6 bases from J, with 20 bases between. CDR1 is MGHRA and CDR2 is YSYEKL in the germline V gene. This CDR3 contains 18 residues. This specimen comes from a study of cytomegalovirus exposure and HLA in healthy donors. Clones were read by immunoSEQ multiplex PCR, and TCRdb kept only the in-frame ones, dropping some. Among under 150,000 clones listed, roughly nine tenths were seen once. Sequenced input: PBMCs. The clonotype was recovered from a man aged 18 to 35 in good health and CMV-seronegative. This rearrangement joins TRBV4-1 to TRBJ2-2; D might be TRBD1 (6 bases). CDR3 sequence: CASSQDPGTQSPAGELFF. CDR3 DNA: TGCGCCAGCAGCCAAGATCCCGGGACACAAAGTCCTGCCGGGGAGCTGTTTTTT.